The 30 T cell receptor beta chains given below trace back to one sample, sequenced in a study of cytomegalovirus exposure and HLA in healthy donors. Amplification used 60 Vbeta primers and 13 Jbeta primers. Sequencing was performed with immunoSEQ multiplex PCR; in TCRdb, only in-frame clones are kept and a portion is missing. The sample lists about 97,000 clones; over 75% were seen once. The sample consisted of PBMCs. The receptor set was obtained from a man between 40 and 49 years old in good health and CMV-seropositive.

The chain links TRBV6-5 to TRBJ2-2; 7 nucleotides agree with TRBD1. CDR1 and CDR2 from the germline V gene are MNHEY and SVGAGI. The CDR3 runs to 15 residues. V trimming: 5 bases; J trimming: 3 bases; junction bases outside the gene matches: 6. The CDR3: CASSHGQAHTGELFF. The CDR3, as DNA: TGTGCCAGCAGTCATGGACAGGCCCACACCGGGGAGCTGTTTTTT.

This clone was seen a few times. The V gene is TRBV11-2, the J gene TRBJ1-2, with D tentatively TRBD1 (6 bases). Germline CDR1 reads SGHAT; CDR2 reads FQNNGV. V was cut by 0 bases and J by 4 bases, with 9 bases left in between. The CDR3 consists of 14 residues. This chain's CDR3 is CASSLDQGIYGYTF. The CDR3 coding sequence is TGTGCCAGCAGCTTAGACCAGGGGATCTATGGCTACACCTTC. Using reference TRBV11-2 and TRBJ1-2 for the parts outside the CDR3, the full variable domain is EAGVAQSPRYKIIEKRQSVAFWCNPISGHATLYWYQQILGQGPKLLIQFQNNGVVDDSQLPKDRFSAERLKGVDSTLKIQPAKLEDSAVYLCASSLDQGIYGYTFGSGTRLTVV.

The V call is TRBV5-6, the J call TRBJ2-2, with 7 bases matching TRBD1. This CDR3 comprises 15 residues. Germline CDR1 and CDR2: SGHDT and YYEEEE. J lost 5 bases, V lost 4 bases, and 8 bases had no gene match. The CDR3 region is CASSLGTVQTGELFF. Written as DNA, the CDR3 is TGTGCCAGCAGCCTCGGGACAGTACAGACCGGGGAGCTGTTTTTT. Full variable domain (outside the CDR3, taken from reference TRBV5-6 and TRBJ2-2): DAGVTQSPTHLIKTRGQQVTLRCSPKSGHDTVSWYQQALGQGPQFIFQYYEEEERQRGNFPDRFSGHQFPNYSSELNVNALLLGDSALYLCASSLGTVQTGELFFGEGSRLTVL.

This clone was counted between two and nine times. Germline is not matched at one junction end, which may reflect a read error. The chain is built from TRBV6-6 and TRBJ2-7, with 13 bases identical to TRBD2. This CDR3 comprises 15 residues. The V gene's germline CDR1 is MNHNY and CDR2 SVGAGI (reference sequence). The chain's CDR3 is CASSFGTSGDRAWDF. The CDR3 nucleotides read TGTGCCAGCAGTTTCGGGACTAGCGGGGACCGAGCTTGGGACTTC.

The genes are TRBV5-4 and TRBJ2-1, with D tentatively TRBD2 (5 bases). Germline CDR1 reads SGHNT; CDR2 reads YYREEE (reference sequence). The CDR3 has 12 amino acids. Trimming took 1 base from V and 10 from J, leaving 9 bases between them. The CDR3 DNA sequence: TGTGCCAGCAGCTTGCCAGAGGGCGAGCAGTTCTTC. This translates into CASSLPEGEQFF.

This clone was seen once. The CDR3 region is CASSLLWASGGETQYF. The CDR3 nucleotides read TGTGCCAGCAGCTTGCTATGGGCTAGCGGGGGAGAGACCCAGTACTTC. The chain links TRBV5-6 to TRBJ2-5; 10 nucleotides agree with TRBD2. With V trimmed by 1 base and J by 4 bases, 7 bases remained unmatched. Per germline, CDR1 SGHDT and CDR2 YYEEEE. The CDR3 contains 16 residues.

V usage is TRBV6-1 and J usage is TRBJ1-2; 7 positions agree with TRBD1. The junction had 10 bases not matched to a gene; V was cut back by 6 bases and J by 12 bases. Germline V gene data show CDR1 as MNHNS and CDR2 as SASEGT. CDR3 length: 12 residues. The CDR3 sequence is CASRKGGEVNTF. The CDR3 coding sequence is TGTGCCAGCAGAAAAGGGGGCGAGGTCAACACCTTC.

The chain links TRBV19 to TRBJ2-7; the D gene is possibly TRBD1 (6 bases). Germline V gene sequence: CDR1 LNHDA, CDR2 SQIVND (reference sequence). The CDR3 has 15 amino acids. Trimming pared 4 bases from V and 4 bases from J, leaving 17 bases between. In nucleotides, the CDR3 is TGTGCCAGTAGTAATACAGGGTTACCACCTTACGAGCAGTACTTC. This encodes CASSNTGLPPYEQYF.

The V gene is TRBV7-9, the J gene TRBJ2-7; 9 bases fit TRBD1. This CDR3 has 15 amino acids. With V trimmed by 5 bases and J by 1 base, 6 bases remained unmatched. Germline-derived CDR1 and CDR2 are SEHNR and FQNEAQ (reference sequence). The CDR3 loop is CASSKGQGISYEQYF. The CDR3 DNA follows: TGTGCCAGCAGCAAAGGACAGGGGATTTCCTACGAGCAGTACTTC.

Only a few counts were recorded for this clone. V usage is TRBV6-5 and J usage is TRBJ2-5, with D perhaps matching TRBD1 (6 bases). Germline CDR1 reads MNHEY; CDR2 reads SVGAGI. The length of the CDR3 is 15 residues. V lost 5 bases and J 5 bases, leaving 18 bases between the germline ends. The CDR3 spells CASSGSYGGGETQYF. In nucleotides, the CDR3 is TGTGCCAGCAGTGGCTCATATGGGGGCGGGGAGACCCAGTACTTC.

The rearrangement links TRBV4-1 to TRBJ2-2, with D possibly being TRBD2 (5 bases). V was clipped by 5 bases and J by 7 bases, with 26 bases between them. The CDR3 runs 18 residues. Germline V gene data show CDR1 as MGHRA and CDR2 as YSYEKL. The CDR3 sequence is CASSGRGEDVAPSGELFF. The CDR3, as DNA: TGCGCCAGCAGCGGACGGGGAGAGGACGTTGCCCCCAGCGGGGAGCTGTTTTTT.

This chain connects TRBV27 to TRBJ1-1, with 9 positions matching TRBD1. CDR3 length: 13 residues. Germline lookup yields CDR1 MNHEY and CDR2 SMNVEV (reference sequence). The trim removed 5 bases at V and 10 bases at J, leaving 8 bases unmatched. The CDR3 here is CASSTGQGMVAFF. CDR3 bases: TGTGCCAGCAGTACCGGACAGGGGATGGTAGCTTTCTTT.

This clone turned up a few times. The V and J genes are TRBV7-2 and TRBJ1-1, with D perhaps matching TRBD1 (6 bases). Germline V gene data show CDR1 as SGHTA and CDR2 as FQGNSA. V lost 1 base and J lost 2, with 11 bases in between. The CDR3 runs 15 residues. In nucleotides, the CDR3 is TGTGCCAGCAGCTTAGTGCGGGGGGCCAACACTGAAGCTTTCTTT. Protein sequence: CASSLVRGANTEAFF.

This clone has just one count. This rearrangement joins TRBV5-1 to TRBJ1-1; D uncertain. Germline CDR1 SGHRS, CDR2 YFSETQ. V lost 4 bases and J lost 0, with 7 bases in between. CDR3 size: 13 residues. Here the CDR3 DNA reads TGCGCCAGCAGCCCCCCCGTGAACACTGAAGCTTTCTTT. Its protein product is CASSPPVNTEAFF.

This clone has only one observation. The V call is TRBV27, the J call TRBJ1-1; unclear D gene. Trimming removed 1 base from V and 0 bases from J, with 12 bases in between. This CDR3 is 16 amino acids long. Germline CDR1 is MNHEY and CDR2 is SMNVEV (reference sequence). The CDR3 nucleotides are TGTGCCAGCAGTTTATACCCCGAGCCCATGAACACTGAAGCTTTCTTT. Residues: CASSLYPEPMNTEAFF.

The chain uses TRBV7-2 and TRBJ1-1, with D unresolved. This CDR3 is 14 amino acids long. Trimming took off 2 bases at V and 11 bases at J, with 18 bases between the two ends. CDR1 and CDR2 from the germline V gene are SGHTA and FQGNSA. The CDR3 protein is CASSLLVAASRAFF. The CDR3 DNA reads TGTGCCAGCAGCTTACTGGTCGCAGCGTCCCGGGCTTTCTTT. The variable domain in full, with the rest retrieved from reference TRBV7-2 and TRBJ1-1, is GAGVSQSPSNKVTEKGKDVELRCDPISGHTALYWYRQSLGQGLEFLIYFQGNSAPDKSGLPSDRFSAERTGGSVSTLTIQRTQQEDSAVYLCASSLLVAASRAFFGQGTRLTVV.

The gene calls are TRBV7-9 and TRBJ1-4, with D uncertain. V was clipped by 4 bases and J by 8 bases, with 5 bases between them. The CDR3 length is 11 residues. The V gene's germline CDR1 is SEHNR and CDR2 FQNEAQ (reference sequence). CDR3 protein: CASSSTEKLFF. CDR3 coding DNA: TGTGCCAGCAGCTCGACAGAAAAACTGTTTTTT.

The CDR3 bases are TGCGCCAGCAGCGAGAAGACAGGAGCTGGAAACACCATATATTTT. Translation: CASSEKTGAGNTIYF. The rearrangement joins TRBV5-1 to TRBJ1-3; perhaps TRBD1 as D (6 bases). V dropped 4 bases and J dropped 2 bases, with 13 bases sitting between them. Germline CDR1 is SGHRS and CDR2 is YFSETQ. The CDR3 is 15 amino acids.

This chain uses TRBV11-2 with TRBJ2-1, with 9 positions matching TRBD1. The germline V gene has CDR1 SGHAT and CDR2 FQNNGV. The V gene end was trimmed by 3 bases and the J gene end by 8 bases; junction bases not matched to a gene: 8. There are 15 residues in the CDR3. CDR3 sequence: CASSFSADRGHEQFF. CDR3 nucleotides: TGTGCCAGCAGCTTTTCAGCGGACAGGGGTCATGAGCAGTTCTTC.

Note on this clone: In the same sample, other DNA sequences code for this CDR3. The J gene is TRBJ1-5, the V gene TRBV5-1, with 7 bases identical to TRBD1. Germline CDR1 is SGHRS and CDR2 is YFSETQ. Trimming cost V 0 bases and J 3 bases; bases outside gene matches: 3. The CDR3 totals 15 residues. CDR3 coding DNA: TGCGCCAGCAGCTTGGGGGACAGTTCCAATCAGCCCCAGCATTTT. Amino acid sequence: CASSLGDSSNQPQHF.

This rearrangement joins TRBV5-1 to TRBJ2-5; no reliable D call. This CDR3 contains 14 residues. The germline gives CDR1 SGHRS, CDR2 YFSETQ. Trimming took off 1 base at V and 1 base at J, with 8 bases between the two ends. CDR3: CASSLMRSQETQYF. CDR3 sequence (DNA): TGCGCCAGCAGCTTGATGAGGAGCCAAGAGACCCAGTACTTC.

In regard to this clone: One end of the junction fails to match germline, which may point to a read error. The V call is TRBV5-1, the J call TRBJ1-2, with 9 positions matching TRBD1. Germline CDR1 SGHRS, CDR2 YFSETQ. The CDR3 spans 14 residues. CDR3 coding DNA: TGTGCCAGCAGCCTTAGGGACAGGGTCTATGGCTACACCTTC. Protein: CASSLRDRVYGYTF.

The sample holds a few counts of this clone. The chain carries TRBV27 and TRBJ2-7; 8 positions agree with TRBD1. The ends lost 5 bases at V and 4 bases at J; junction bases unmatched: 7. This CDR3 spans 14 amino acids. CDR1 and CDR2 (germline): MNHEY, SMNVEV (reference sequence). The CDR3, as DNA: TGTGCCAGCAGTGGACAGGGCGACAGGTACGAGCAGTACTTC. Its translation: CASSGQGDRYEQYF.

The DNA of the CDR3 is TGTGCCAGCAGCCCATCCGCCCGGGGACTTTACAATGAGCAGTTCTTC. This encodes CASSPSARGLYNEQFF. The chain has TRBV7-6 and TRBJ2-1; maybe TRBD2 (6 bases). Looked up from germline, CDR1 is SGHVS and CDR2 is FNYEAQ. The germline V and J ends were trimmed by 5 bases and 4 bases, with 18 bases remaining between them. The CDR3 spans 16 residues.

The V call is TRBV18, the J call TRBJ2-3; 11 nucleotides agree with TRBD2. The CDR3 is 17 amino acids. V trimming: 3 bases; J trimming: 6 bases; junction bases outside the gene matches: 11. Germline V lookup: CDR1 KGHSH, CDR2 LQKENI. The CDR3 region is CASSPSSSSGGSDTQYF. CDR3 nucleotides: TGTGCCAGCTCACCTAGCTCATCTAGCGGGGGGTCCGATACGCAGTATTTT.

V and J are TRBV30 and TRBJ1-1, with D unclear. With 1 base removed from V and 4 bases from J, the gap between germline ends came to 7 bases. The CDR3 consists of 12 residues. From germline, CDR1 is GTSNPN and CDR2 SVGIG (reference sequence). The chain's CDR3 is CAWSDGFTEAFF. The CDR3 DNA sequence: TGTGCCTGGAGTGACGGGTTCACTGAAGCTTTCTTT.

The V and J genes are TRBV4-1 and TRBJ1-4, with a possible D match to TRBD1 (6 bases). Germline CDR1 MGHRA, CDR2 YSYEKL. V gave up 3 bases and J gave up 7 bases, with 15 bases separating them. This CDR3 region has 15 residues. In DNA, the CDR3 is TGCGCCAGCAGCCACCGGACAGCTGGAGTTGAAAAACTGTTTTTT. Translation: CASSHRTAGVEKLFF.

J is TRBJ2-2 and V is TRBV6-5; D remains ambiguous. Germline CDR1 is MNHEY and CDR2 is SVGAGI. V was cut by 4 bases and J by 1 base, with 13 bases left in between. The CDR3 sequence is 16 residues long. The CDR3 DNA reads as TGTGCCAGCAGTTCAGCGAGACCGATGAACACCGGGGAGCTGTTTTTT. Translated: CASSSARPMNTGELFF.

The chain carries TRBV5-4 and TRBJ2-1; tentative D call: TRBD1 (5 bases). Germline V lookup: CDR1 SGHNT, CDR2 YYREEE (reference sequence). This CDR3 has 12 amino acids. Trimming removed 4 bases from V and 4 bases from J, with 6 bases in between. DNA of the CDR3: TGTGCCAGCAGCCGACAGTACAATGAGCAGTTCTTC. Translating gives CASSRQYNEQFF.

The J gene is TRBJ1-1, the V gene TRBV6-1; TRBD1 matches at 7 bases. CDR3 length: 15 residues. CDR1 MNHNS and CDR2 SASEGT come from the germline V gene. With V trimmed by 6 bases and J by 3 bases, 10 bases remained unmatched. Written as DNA, the CDR3 is TGTGCCAGCAGGCGACAGGGCGTGCGCGACACTGAAGCTTTCTTT. It yields the protein CASRRQGVRDTEAFF.